The 18 T cell receptor beta chains below were found in one sample sequenced in a study of beta chain features in type 1 diabetes. Expressed TCRB transcripts were sequenced, since all the RNA that had been isolated was reverse transcribed. Profiling relied on immunoSEQ multiplex PCR, and the TCRdb table lists in-frame clones only, not all of them. The profile covers 450,000 or so clones, with over 10% appearing a single time and 0.046% taken by the ten largest. Material for sequencing was naive CD4+ T cells from blood. The receptors shown here come from a woman under 30 in good health.

The chain links TRBV5-1 to TRBJ1-6, with 8 bases that match TRBD1. The CDR3 has 16 residues. Per germline, CDR1 SGHRS and CDR2 YFSETQ. Trimming removed 1 base from V and 5 bases from J; junction bases left unmatched: 5. The CDR3 loop is CASSLTTGADNSPLHF. CDR3 DNA: TGCGCCAGCAGCTTGACGACAGGGGCGGATAATTCACCCCTCCACTTT.

This sequence joins TRBV7-9 and TRBJ2-1; D possibly corresponds to TRBD2 (5 bases). With 5 bases removed from V and 7 bases from J, the gap between germline ends came to 21 bases. The CDR3 totals 16 residues. Germline CDR1 SEHNR, CDR2 FQNEAQ (reference sequence). Written as DNA, the CDR3 is TGTGCCAGCAGCCCAGCTAGCTCCTTCCCGGTAAATGAGCAGTTCTTC. Translated: CASSPASSFPVNEQFF.

This clone came up a few times. V is TRBV7-2 and J is TRBJ1-4, with 8 bases matching TRBD1. Germline V gene sequence: CDR1 SGHTA, CDR2 FQGNSA. The CDR3 spans 17 residues. Unmatched junction bases numbered 14, after V lost 4 bases and J lost 7 bases. The CDR3 DNA reads as TGTGCCAGCAGCTCGACCGGGACAGGAAGACGGCTTGAAAAACTGTTTTTT. It specifies CASSSTGTGRRLEKLFF.

The chain uses TRBV7-2 and TRBJ2-7; 11 nucleotides line up with TRBD2. The length of the CDR3 is 13 residues. V gave up 4 bases and J gave up 6 bases; unmatched junction bases: 2. Germline-derived CDR1 and CDR2 are SGHTA and FQGNSA. CDR3 amino acids: CASSSTSGGEQYV. The CDR3 DNA reads TGTGCCAGCAGCTCAACTAGCGGGGGCGAGCAGTACGTC.

This chain links TRBV6-6 with TRBJ2-1, with TRBD1 as a possible D gene (6 bases). Trimming removed 4 bases at V and 4 bases at J, with 8 bases between. The CDR3 has 13 residues. CDR1 is MNHNY, CDR2 SVGAGI, per germline (reference sequence). DNA of the CDR3: TGTGCCAGCAGTTCCGGACAGTACAATGAGCAGTTCTTC. Translating it yields CASSSGQYNEQFF.

J is TRBJ1-1 and V is TRBV29-1; 7 bases map to TRBD1. Trimming took 6 bases from V and 7 from J; bases not matched to a gene: 2. There are 10 residues in the CDR3. Germline V lookup: CDR1 SQVTM, CDR2 ANQGSEA. The CDR3 here is CSVGDSEAFF. Written as DNA, the CDR3 is TGCAGCGTAGGGGACAGTGAAGCTTTCTTT. Full variable domain (rest looked up from reference TRBV29-1 and TRBJ1-1): SAVISQKPSRDICQRGTSLTIQCQVDSQVTMMFWYRQQPGQSLTLIATANQGSEATYESGFVIDKFPISRPNLTFSTLTVSNMSPEDSSIYLCSVGDSEAFFGQGTRLTVV.

This clone was counted only a few times. The rearrangement joins TRBV11-3 to TRBJ2-1; TRBD2 matches 10 bases. Germline V gene lookup returns CDR1 SGHNT and CDR2 YENEEA. This CDR3 contains 17 residues. V shed 1 base and J 0 bases; nucleotides not matched to a gene: 3. The CDR3 here is CASSLAASGSSYNEQFF. DNA of the CDR3: TGTGCCAGCAGCTTAGCGGCTAGCGGGAGCTCCTACAATGAGCAGTTCTTC.

A few counts support this clone. CDR3 nucleotides: TGTGCCAGCAGCATCGGACTAGTGCAGTTCTTC. This codes for CASSIGLVQFF. The rearrangement joins TRBV14 to TRBJ2-1, with 7 positions matching TRBD2. J was trimmed by 12 bases and V by 5 bases; bases with no gene match: 4. Germline CDR1 and CDR2: SGHDN and FVKESK. The CDR3 spans 11 residues.

This clone has just a few counts. This chain joins TRBV4-3 and TRBJ2-1, with D perhaps TRBD2 (5 bases). CDR1 LGHNA and CDR2 YSLEER come from the germline V gene. The CDR3 is 12 residues long. Deletions cut 5 bases from V and 12 bases from J, with 14 bases between. CDR3 in amino acids: CASSTRSGSQFF. For the CDR3, the DNA is TGCGCCAGCAGCACCCGCAGCGGTTCGCAGTTCTTC.

The V gene is TRBV7-2, the J gene TRBJ2-1; 8 nucleotides line up with TRBD1. The germline CDR1 and CDR2 sequences are SGHTA and FQGNSA. CDR3 length equals 16 residues. J was trimmed by 8 bases and V by 5 bases; bases with no gene match: 14. In DNA, the CDR3 is TGTGCCAGCAGCCCTACCGACAGGGGTAAACTCGATGAGCAGTTCTTC. Amino acid sequence: CASSPTDRGKLDEQFF.

The CDR3 DNA sequence: TGTGCCAGCAGCTTTCTGAGCGGTCCGGAAGATACGCAGTATTTT. As protein: CASSFLSGPEDTQYF. The genes are TRBV7-8 and TRBJ2-3; weak D call: TRBD2 (5 bases). Trimming shortened V by 3 bases and J by 5 bases, and 15 bases separated the two germline ends. This CDR3 is built from 15 residues. The V gene's germline CDR1 is SGHVS and CDR2 FQNEAQ.

In this sample, this clone turned up a few times. The chain is built from TRBV5-4 and TRBJ2-6; 9 positions match TRBD1. The germline gives CDR1 SGHNT, CDR2 YYREEE (reference sequence). The V and J ends lost 4 bases and 9 bases, in that order; junction bases with no gene match: 8. This CDR3 contains 15 residues. The chain's CDR3 is CASSARQGEGNVLTF. The CDR3 region has the DNA TGTGCCAGCAGCGCTCGACAGGGGGAAGGCAACGTCCTGACTTTC.

This clone was detected only a few times. The DNA for the CDR3 is TGTGCCAGCAGCCAAGTGGAGGACACTGAAGCTTTCTTT. Its translation: CASSQVEDTEAFF. The chain combines TRBV4-2 with TRBJ1-1; D is unclear. The germline gives CDR1 LGHNA, CDR2 YNFKEQ. CDR3 size: 13 residues. With 1 base removed from V and 3 bases from J, the gap between germline ends came to 6 bases.

The rearrangement links TRBV7-3 to TRBJ2-3, with D possibly being TRBD1 (5 bases). V was cut by 4 bases and J by 4 bases, with 9 bases left in between. Germline V gene sequence: CDR1 SGHTA, CDR2 FQGTGA. The CDR3 is 13 residues long. For the CDR3, the DNA is TGTGCCAGCAGCTACCAGGGTGCAGATACGCAGTATTTT. Translating gives CASSYQGADTQYF.

This clone was seen only a few times. The rearrangement links TRBV6-5 to TRBJ2-3; the D is unclear. The CDR3 is 11 amino acids. Germline V CDR1 and CDR2: MNHEY, SVGAGI. Trimming shortened V by 8 bases and J by 6 bases, and 9 bases separated the two germline ends. In nucleotides, the CDR3 is TGTGCCAGCCGTGCTCGGGATACGCAGTATTTT. As protein: CASRARDTQYF.

The chain carries TRBV9 and TRBJ1-6; 7 bases fit TRBD1. The V and J ends lost 3 bases and 5 bases, in that order; junction bases with no gene match: 5. The CDR3 length is 15 residues. The germline gives CDR1 SGDLS, CDR2 YYNGEE. CDR3 loop: CASSGQGSNNSPLHF. CDR3 DNA: TGTGCCAGCAGCGGACAGGGAAGCAATAATTCACCCCTCCACTTT.

This chain uses TRBV9 with TRBJ2-1; TRBD2 aligns across 10 bases. V shed 1 base, J shed 7 bases, and the junction held 2 bases outside the gene matches. The CDR3 length is 14 residues. Germline values: CDR1 SGDLS, CDR2 YYNGEE. The CDR3 nucleotides are TGTGCCAGCAGCGTACTAGCGGGAGCAAATGAGCAGTTCTTC. It specifies CASSVLAGANEQFF.

The gene calls are TRBV4-1 and TRBJ2-1; D is ambiguous. The V end was cut by 3 bases, the J end by 5 bases, with 14 bases between. The CDR3 is 15 amino acids. Germline V gene data show CDR1 as MGHRA and CDR2 as YSYEKL. CDR3 bases: TGCGCCAGCAGCCACGTCGGCCGAGATAACAATGAGCAGTTCTTC. Translated, it gives CASSHVGRDNNEQFF.